This TCR beta chain was sequenced during a study of shared clonotypes between healthy human individuals. Study-wide points: It was anticipated that sequencing depth would influence how many clonotypes donors shared.

In the case of this clone: What it binds is unknown. Other DNA sequences within the sample encode an identical CDR3.

Terminally differentiated effector memory CD45RA+ cells were left out of the naive CD8 fraction, which was CD45RO-negative and positively selected for CCR7. In the authors' methods: ImmunoSEQ sequences covered only the junction and lacked quality scores; filtering therefore differed. The protocol was immunoSEQ multiplex PCR, while the TCRdb copy is restricted to in-frame clones and leaves out a portion. That table gives V, J and clone size, and the DNA gave D and trimming. The sample consists of fewer than 700,000 clones, approximately 95% of them appearing once. V dropped 2 bases and J dropped 6 bases, with 13 bases sitting between them. This CDR3 is built from 14 residues. Germline assignment: CDR1 MDHEN and CDR2 SYDVKM.

This clonotype originated in a woman aged 25 to 45 in good health. The sequenced sample was naive CD8+ T cells sorted from blood. The chain joins TRBV28 to TRBJ1-2; D might be TRBD1 (6 bases). The CDR3 spells CASSLRGGGDGYTF. The CDR3 region has the DNA TGTGCCAGCAGTTTAAGAGGAGGGGGAGATGGCTACACCTTC.